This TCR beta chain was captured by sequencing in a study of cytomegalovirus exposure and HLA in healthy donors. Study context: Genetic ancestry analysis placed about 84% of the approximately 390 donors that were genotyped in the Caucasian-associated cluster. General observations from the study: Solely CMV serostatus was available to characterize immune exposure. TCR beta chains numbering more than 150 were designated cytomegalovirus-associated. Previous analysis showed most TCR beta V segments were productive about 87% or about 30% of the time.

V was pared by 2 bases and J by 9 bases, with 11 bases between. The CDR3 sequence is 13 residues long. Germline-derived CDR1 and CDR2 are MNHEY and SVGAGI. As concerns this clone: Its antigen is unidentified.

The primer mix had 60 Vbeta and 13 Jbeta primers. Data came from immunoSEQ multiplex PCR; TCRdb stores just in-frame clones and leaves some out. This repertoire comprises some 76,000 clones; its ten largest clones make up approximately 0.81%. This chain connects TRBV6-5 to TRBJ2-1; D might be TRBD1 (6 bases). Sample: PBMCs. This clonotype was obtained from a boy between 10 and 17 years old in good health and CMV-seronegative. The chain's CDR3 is CASSYARGGEQFF. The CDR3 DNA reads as TGTGCCAGCAGTTACGCGAGAGGGGGTGAGCAGTTCTTC.